The 29 T cell receptor beta chains below all came from one sample that was sequenced in a study of T cell repertoires in cytomegalovirus infection. TCRdb recomputed calls from the reads with MiXCR, one row per CDR3 protein. The table records around 260,000 distinct CDR3 sequences, about 25% of them present only once. Sequenced material: PBMCs. The receptors here all came from a human donor in good health (CMV status not recorded). Some clones in this sample may be carry-over from other donors' samples.

This clonotype has more than one count but fewer than ten. This chain connects TRBV24-1 to TRBJ2-3; 12 bases match TRBD2. This CDR3 spans 15 amino acids. The J segment lost 4 bases and the V segment lost 7 bases, leaving 5 bases of the junction unmatched. The germline CDR1 and CDR2 sequences are KGHDR and SFDVKD. The DNA for the CDR3 is TGTGCCACCAGCGCTAGCGGGAGGGATGCAGATACGCAGTATTTT. Amino acid sequence: CATSASGRDADTQYF.

This clonotype was observed many times. The chain carries TRBV7-2 and TRBJ2-7, with TRBD1 matching over 9 bases. This CDR3 is built from 18 residues. The germline gives CDR1 SGHTA, CDR2 FQGNSA. Trimming at V came to 1 base and at J to 0 bases, leaving 10 bases not matched to a gene. The CDR3 DNA sequence: TGTGCCAGCAGCTTAGGGGCATTCGGACAGGGGCCCTCCTACGAGCAGTACTTC. Encoded protein: CASSLGAFGQGPSYEQYF.

V is TRBV7-8 and J is TRBJ2-1; no definite D call. Germline CDR1 and CDR2: SGHVS and FQNEAQ. The CDR3 spans 14 residues. V was pared by 0 bases and J by 8 bases, with 11 bases between. CDR3 sequence: CASSLAPGVDEQFF. The CDR3 region has the DNA TGTGCCAGCAGCTTAGCGCCTGGGGTCGATGAGCAGTTCTTC.

This rearrangement joins TRBV20-1 to TRBJ2-5; D gene unclear. The CDR3 is 11 residues long. From germline, CDR1 is DFQATT and CDR2 SNEGSKA (reference sequence). V lost 5 bases and J 7 bases, leaving 11 bases between the germline ends. Written as DNA, the CDR3 is TGCAGTGCTGAAAGAGGTGGGACCCAGTACTTC. Its translation is CSAERGGTQYF.

The rearrangement links TRBV7-2 to TRBJ2-1; 12 nucleotides align to TRBD2. The CDR3 spans 15 residues. Germline V gene sequence: CDR1 SGHTA, CDR2 FQGNSA. The junction had 5 bases not matched to a gene; V was cut back by 5 bases and J by 6 bases. The CDR3 DNA reads TGTGCCAGCAGCCGTACTAGCGGGGGGCTCAATGAGCAGTTCTTC. It codes for CASSRTSGGLNEQFF.

This chain uses TRBV29-1 with TRBJ2-7; the match to TRBD1 covers 8 bases. CDR3 length equals 14 residues. Losses at the gene ends were 4 bases for V and 1 base for J; bases not matched to a gene: 6. Germline V CDR1 and CDR2: SQVTM, ANQGSEA. In DNA, the CDR3 is TGCAGCGTTGCAGCAACAGGGGGATCCTACGAGCAGTACTTC. Protein sequence: CSVAATGGSYEQYF.

This clonotype was detected many times. The CDR3 here is CASSTIAGSADTQYF. In nucleotides, the CDR3 is TGTGCCAGCAGCACCATAGCGGGAAGCGCAGATACGCAGTATTTT. This sequence joins TRBV7-2 and TRBJ2-3; TRBD2 aligns across 8 bases. Per germline, CDR1 SGHTA and CDR2 FQGNSA. This CDR3 region has 15 residues. Unmatched junction bases numbered 8, after V lost 5 bases and J lost 4 bases.

This clonotype turned up a few times. This chain uses TRBV20-1 with TRBJ2-3, with unresolved D. V lost 6 bases and J lost 2, with 9 bases in between. Germline V gene lookup returns CDR1 DFQATT and CDR2 SNEGSKA (reference sequence). CDR3 size: 12 residues. The CDR3 DNA follows: TGCAGTGCAGCACAGCTCACAGATACGCAGTATTTT. It encodes CSAAQLTDTQYF.

There are many counts of this clonotype. The CDR3 DNA reads TGTGCCAGCAGCTCTGAGCAGAACACTGAAGCTTTCTTT. Amino acid sequence: CASSSEQNTEAFF. The chain joins TRBV7-9 to TRBJ1-1, with D hard to call. Trimming took off 4 bases at V and 1 base at J, with 7 bases between the two ends. Looked up from germline, CDR1 is SEHNR and CDR2 is FQNEAQ (reference sequence). The CDR3 is made up of 13 amino acids. The full variable domain, its missing parts supplied by reference TRBV7-9 and TRBJ1-1, is DTGVSQNPRHKITKRGQNVTFRCDPISEHNRLYWYRQTLGQGPEFLTYFQNEAQLEKSRLLSDRFSAERPKGSFSTLEIQRTEQGDSAMYLCASSSEQNTEAFFGQGTRLTVV.

The gene calls are TRBV10-3 and TRBJ1-1; the match to TRBD1 covers 11 bases. Germline values: CDR1 ENHRY, CDR2 SYGVKD. The CDR3 spans 15 residues. V lost 6 bases to trimming and J lost 4 bases; unmatched junction nucleotides: 7. The CDR3 coding sequence is TGTGCCATCAGCGATGCCGGGACAGGGGGCACTGAAGCTTTCTTT. Protein product: CAISDAGTGGTEAFF.

This clonotype has just a few counts. The CDR3 DNA follows: TGTGCCAGCAGTTTAGAGGGCTTTAATTCACCCCTCCACTTT. It is translated as CASSLEGFNSPLHF. The genes are TRBV12-3 or TRBV12-4 and TRBJ1-6; D remains unclear. The CDR3 is 14 residues long. Trimming shortened V by 1 base and J by 6 bases, and 7 bases separated the two germline ends.

The chain joins TRBV27 to TRBJ1-6; a possible D gene is TRBD1 (6 bases). There are 14 residues in the CDR3. Germline lookup yields CDR1 MNHEY and CDR2 SMNVEV (reference sequence). V was shortened by 6 bases and J by 2 bases, with 8 bases between the two germline ends. The CDR3 DNA is TGTGCCAGCAGGCGGACAGCCTATAATTCACCCCTCCACTTT. Its translation is CASRRTAYNSPLHF.

The chain carries TRBV28 and TRBJ1-5; D perhaps matches TRBD1 (5 bases). Germline CDR1 is MDHEN and CDR2 is SYDVKM. The CDR3 totals 15 residues. V was trimmed by 5 bases and J by 3 bases, leaving 14 bases between them. The CDR3 region is CASSKPDRFNQPQHF. In nucleotides, the CDR3 is TGTGCCAGCAGTAAACCCGACAGATTCAATCAGCCCCAGCATTTT.

The chain carries TRBV4-1 and TRBJ2-5; no definite D call. V dropped 1 base and J dropped 5 bases, with 8 bases sitting between them. This CDR3 has 13 residues. Germline V gene sequence: CDR1 MGHRA, CDR2 YSYEKL. The CDR3 nucleotides read TGCGCCAGCAGCCAAGTGGGGTTTGAGACCCAGTACTTC. Encoded protein: CASSQVGFETQYF.

This clonotype was seen a few times. The rearrangement joins TRBV20-1 to TRBJ1-1; perhaps TRBD1 as D (5 bases). The V end was cut by 5 bases, the J end by 5 bases, with 15 bases between. Germline values: CDR1 DFQATT, CDR2 SNEGSKA (reference sequence). This CDR3 region has 13 residues. Here the CDR3 DNA reads TGCAGTGCTCCGGGACCCATAGGGACTGAAGCTTTCTTT. Encoded protein: CSAPGPIGTEAFF.

Concerning this clonotype itself: The junction and the germline gene differ at one end; a read error may be behind it. This chain links TRBV29-1 with TRBJ2-3, with 7 bases lining up with TRBD1. The CDR3 runs 13 residues. Germline CDR1 reads SQVTM; CDR2 reads ANQGSEA. CDR3 bases: TGCACCGTTCGGGACAGAAGCACAGATACGCAGTATTTT. It specifies CTVRDRSTDTQYF.

This clonotype was counted between two and nine times. The J gene is TRBJ1-6, the V gene TRBV28, with 8 bases aligning to TRBD1. Germline assignment: CDR1 MDHEN and CDR2 SYDVKM. This CDR3 spans 16 amino acids. V dropped 6 bases and J dropped 0; count of bases not matched to a gene: 4. The CDR3 DNA sequence: TGTGCCAGCAGAGCAGGGGGCTTCTCCTATAATTCACCCCTCCACTTT. Residues: CASRAGGFSYNSPLHF.

The genes are TRBV28 and TRBJ1-1, with D perhaps TRBD1 (5 bases). Germline V gene lookup returns CDR1 MDHEN and CDR2 SYDVKM. Trimming stripped 5 bases from V and 0 bases from J, with 10 bases between. The CDR3 extends over 14 amino acids. This CDR3 reads CASSPHRLNTEAFF. CDR3 DNA sequence: TGTGCCAGCAGTCCCCACAGGCTGAACACTGAAGCTTTCTTT. The complete variable domain, with remaining parts taken from reference TRBV28 and TRBJ1-1, reads DVKVTQSSRYLVKRTGEKVFLECVQDMDHENMFWYRQDPGLGLRLIYFSYDVKMKEKGDIPEGYSVSREKKERFSLILESASTNQTSMYLCASSPHRLNTEAFFGQGTRLTVV.

V usage is TRBV10-3 and J usage is TRBJ2-7, with D unresolved. CDR1 ENHRY and CDR2 SYGVKD come from the germline V gene. The CDR3 runs to 12 residues. V was shortened by 5 bases and J by 3 bases, with 8 bases between the two germline ends. CDR3 sequence: CAISPGSYEQYF. In DNA, the CDR3 is TGTGCCATCAGTCCCGGTAGCTACGAGCAGTACTTC.

In its sample, this clonotype was seen a few times. The chain has TRBV2 and TRBJ1-2; tentatively, D is TRBD1 (5 bases). V lost 4 bases and J 4 bases, leaving 13 bases between the germline ends. This CDR3 has 14 residues. Germline V gene data show CDR1 as SNHLY and CDR2 as FYNNEI. In DNA form, the CDR3 reads TGTGCCAGCAGTGCAGACAGCGGATCCTATGGCTACACCTTC. This encodes CASSADSGSYGYTF.

The V call is TRBV7-2, the J call TRBJ1-2; 8 bases are a match to TRBD1. CDR1 and CDR2 (germline): SGHTA, FQGNSA. J lost 8 bases, V lost 5 bases, and 10 bases had no gene match. CDR3 length equals 14 residues. This chain's CDR3 is CASSRPWTGSGYTF. The CDR3 region has the DNA TGTGCCAGCAGCAGGCCCTGGACAGGGAGCGGCTACACCTTC.

This clonotype has just a few counts. The chain employs TRBV10-3 and TRBJ2-5; 7 bases align to TRBD1. The CDR3 sequence is 14 residues long. V was pared by 10 bases and J by 0 bases, with 8 bases of the junction left unmatched. Per germline, CDR1 ENHRY and CDR2 SYGVKD. CDR3 in DNA: TGTGCCACCAGGGGACAGAGATACCAAGAGACCCAGTACTTC. Its translation is CATRGQRYQETQYF.

This clonotype was observed a handful of times. The chain recombines TRBV28 with TRBJ2-7; TRBD1 is a possible D gene (5 bases). Germline values: CDR1 MDHEN, CDR2 SYDVKM. V was trimmed by 2 bases and J by 2 bases, leaving 13 bases between them. CDR3 size: 15 residues. CDR3 DNA sequence: TGTGCCAGCAGTTTAATTACCACAGGTACCTACGAGCAGTACTTC. Protein sequence: CASSLITTGTYEQYF.

This clonotype has just a few counts. The chain links TRBV30 to TRBJ2-1; possibly TRBD2 for D (6 bases). CDR3 length: 13 residues. V was cut by 4 bases and J by 4 bases, with 11 bases left in between. Looked up from germline, CDR1 is GTSNPN and CDR2 is SVGIG (reference sequence). The CDR3 nucleotides are TGTGCCTGGACTGGCGGGACTTACAATGAGCAGTTCTTC. Amino acids: CAWTGGTYNEQFF.

This clonotype was seen more than once but under ten times. CDR3: CAISEPDRGYTF. CDR3 nucleotide sequence: TGTGCCATCAGTGAGCCCGACAGGGGCTACACCTTC. V and J are TRBV10-3 and TRBJ1-2; tentatively, D is TRBD1 (6 bases). This CDR3 is 12 amino acids long. The V gene's germline CDR1 is ENHRY and CDR2 SYGVKD. Trimming pared 2 bases from V and 8 bases from J, leaving 9 bases between.

This chain joins TRBV6-1 and TRBJ2-1; D gene uncertain. CDR1 and CDR2 from the germline V gene are MNHNS and SASEGT. Trimming cost V 6 bases and J 5 bases, with 14 bases left between them. The CDR3 covers 14 residues. This chain's CDR3 is CASSQQPTDNEQFF. The CDR3 DNA reads as TGTGCCAGCAGCCAACAACCTACTGACAATGAGCAGTTCTTC.

As for this clonotype: Sequence at one end of the junction differs from germline and may be a read error. The chain is built from TRBV7-2 and TRBJ2-3, with D perhaps TRBD1 (8 bases). CDR1 is SGHTA, CDR2 FQGNSA, per germline. This CDR3 contains 16 residues. The CDR3: CANSLGTGLGGDTQYF. The CDR3 region has the DNA TGTGCCAACAGCTTGGGGACAGGACTAGGGGGAGATACGCAGTATTTT. Supplemented by reference TRBV7-2 and TRBJ2-3, the full variable domain reads GAGVSQSPSNKVTEKGKDVELRCDPISGHTALYWYRQSLGQGLEFLIYFQGNSAPDKSGLPSDRFSAERTGGSVSTLTIQRTQQEDSAVYLCANSLGTGLGGDTQYFGPGTRLTVL.

This clonotype was seen at least ten times. V usage is TRBV7-2 and J usage is TRBJ2-7; 9 bases are shared with TRBD1. V was clipped by 5 bases and J by 4 bases; unmatched bases: 9. Germline-derived CDR1 and CDR2 are SGHTA and FQGNSA. The CDR3 consists of 15 residues. CDR3 bases: TGTGCCAGCAGCCAAGGACAGGGGAAGACGTACGAGCAGTACTTC. Amino acids: CASSQGQGKTYEQYF.

There are many counts of this clonotype. This chain uses TRBV7-2 with TRBJ1-2; D is unclear. The germline V gene has CDR1 SGHTA and CDR2 FQGNSA. There are 12 residues in the CDR3. V was cut by 2 bases and J by 5 bases, with 6 bases left in between. This chain's CDR3 is CASSLTDYGYTF. The CDR3 nucleotides read TGTGCCAGCAGCTTAACGGATTATGGCTACACCTTC.